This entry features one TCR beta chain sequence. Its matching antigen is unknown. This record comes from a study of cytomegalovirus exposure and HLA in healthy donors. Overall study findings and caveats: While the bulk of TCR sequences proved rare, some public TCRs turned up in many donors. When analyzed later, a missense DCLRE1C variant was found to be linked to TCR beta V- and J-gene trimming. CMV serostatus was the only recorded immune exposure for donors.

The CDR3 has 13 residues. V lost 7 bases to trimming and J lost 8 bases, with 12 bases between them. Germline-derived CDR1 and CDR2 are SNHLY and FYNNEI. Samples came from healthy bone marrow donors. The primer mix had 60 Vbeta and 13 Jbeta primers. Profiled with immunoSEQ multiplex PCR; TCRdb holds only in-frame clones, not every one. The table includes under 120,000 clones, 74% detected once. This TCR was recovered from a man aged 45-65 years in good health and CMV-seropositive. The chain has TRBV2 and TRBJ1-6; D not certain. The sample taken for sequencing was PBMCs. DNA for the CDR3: TGTGCCAGCAAATCCGAGGCGTATTCACCCCTCCACTTT. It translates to CASKSEAYSPLHF.